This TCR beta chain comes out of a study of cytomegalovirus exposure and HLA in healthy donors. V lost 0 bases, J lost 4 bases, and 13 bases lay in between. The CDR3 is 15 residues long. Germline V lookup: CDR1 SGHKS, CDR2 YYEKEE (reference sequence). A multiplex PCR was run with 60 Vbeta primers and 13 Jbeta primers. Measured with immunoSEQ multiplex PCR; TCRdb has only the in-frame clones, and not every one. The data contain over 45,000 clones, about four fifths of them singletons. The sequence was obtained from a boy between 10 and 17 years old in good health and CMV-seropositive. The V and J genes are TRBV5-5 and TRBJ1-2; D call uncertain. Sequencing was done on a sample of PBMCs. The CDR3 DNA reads TGTGCCAGCAGCTTGGATCCGGTTGATTCCTATGGCTACACCTTC. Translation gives CASSLDPVDSYGYTF.